This T cell receptor beta chain was captured in a study of OX40 agonist ivuxolimab in advanced cancers. Whole-study context: Recorded diagnoses for dose-escalation patients were hepatocellular carcinoma, melanoma, renal cell or head and neck cancer. Three patients got partial responses; one had hepatocellular carcinoma and two had cutaneous melanoma. Broader study findings: Both blood CD4+ and CD8+ T cells showed clonal growth by week 6 at 0.1 to 3.0 mg/kg.

Here immunoSEQ multiplex PCR was the method, and the copy in TCRdb shows in-frame clones only, minus some. The repertoire holds under 80,000 clones, with about 85% as singletons. This CDR3 contains 14 residues. The germline V gene has CDR1 LGHNA and CDR2 YSLEER. The V gene lost 4 bases and the J gene lost 5 bases, with 14 bases spanning the gap. In regard to this clone: Its antigen remains unidentified.

With autoimmune disease history or systemic immunosuppression, patients were excluded. The clonotype comes from an adult with an advanced solid tumor such as melanoma, head and neck, liver or kidney cancer. The V and J genes are TRBV4-3 and TRBJ1-2; D gene unclear. Sequenced material: CD4+ or CD8+ T cells sorted from blood, taken in a trial of the OX40 agonist ivuxolimab. Here the CDR3 DNA reads TGCGCCAGCAGCCTAACCGGGGTGGGGTATGGCTACACCTTC. It encodes CASSLTGVGYGYTF.